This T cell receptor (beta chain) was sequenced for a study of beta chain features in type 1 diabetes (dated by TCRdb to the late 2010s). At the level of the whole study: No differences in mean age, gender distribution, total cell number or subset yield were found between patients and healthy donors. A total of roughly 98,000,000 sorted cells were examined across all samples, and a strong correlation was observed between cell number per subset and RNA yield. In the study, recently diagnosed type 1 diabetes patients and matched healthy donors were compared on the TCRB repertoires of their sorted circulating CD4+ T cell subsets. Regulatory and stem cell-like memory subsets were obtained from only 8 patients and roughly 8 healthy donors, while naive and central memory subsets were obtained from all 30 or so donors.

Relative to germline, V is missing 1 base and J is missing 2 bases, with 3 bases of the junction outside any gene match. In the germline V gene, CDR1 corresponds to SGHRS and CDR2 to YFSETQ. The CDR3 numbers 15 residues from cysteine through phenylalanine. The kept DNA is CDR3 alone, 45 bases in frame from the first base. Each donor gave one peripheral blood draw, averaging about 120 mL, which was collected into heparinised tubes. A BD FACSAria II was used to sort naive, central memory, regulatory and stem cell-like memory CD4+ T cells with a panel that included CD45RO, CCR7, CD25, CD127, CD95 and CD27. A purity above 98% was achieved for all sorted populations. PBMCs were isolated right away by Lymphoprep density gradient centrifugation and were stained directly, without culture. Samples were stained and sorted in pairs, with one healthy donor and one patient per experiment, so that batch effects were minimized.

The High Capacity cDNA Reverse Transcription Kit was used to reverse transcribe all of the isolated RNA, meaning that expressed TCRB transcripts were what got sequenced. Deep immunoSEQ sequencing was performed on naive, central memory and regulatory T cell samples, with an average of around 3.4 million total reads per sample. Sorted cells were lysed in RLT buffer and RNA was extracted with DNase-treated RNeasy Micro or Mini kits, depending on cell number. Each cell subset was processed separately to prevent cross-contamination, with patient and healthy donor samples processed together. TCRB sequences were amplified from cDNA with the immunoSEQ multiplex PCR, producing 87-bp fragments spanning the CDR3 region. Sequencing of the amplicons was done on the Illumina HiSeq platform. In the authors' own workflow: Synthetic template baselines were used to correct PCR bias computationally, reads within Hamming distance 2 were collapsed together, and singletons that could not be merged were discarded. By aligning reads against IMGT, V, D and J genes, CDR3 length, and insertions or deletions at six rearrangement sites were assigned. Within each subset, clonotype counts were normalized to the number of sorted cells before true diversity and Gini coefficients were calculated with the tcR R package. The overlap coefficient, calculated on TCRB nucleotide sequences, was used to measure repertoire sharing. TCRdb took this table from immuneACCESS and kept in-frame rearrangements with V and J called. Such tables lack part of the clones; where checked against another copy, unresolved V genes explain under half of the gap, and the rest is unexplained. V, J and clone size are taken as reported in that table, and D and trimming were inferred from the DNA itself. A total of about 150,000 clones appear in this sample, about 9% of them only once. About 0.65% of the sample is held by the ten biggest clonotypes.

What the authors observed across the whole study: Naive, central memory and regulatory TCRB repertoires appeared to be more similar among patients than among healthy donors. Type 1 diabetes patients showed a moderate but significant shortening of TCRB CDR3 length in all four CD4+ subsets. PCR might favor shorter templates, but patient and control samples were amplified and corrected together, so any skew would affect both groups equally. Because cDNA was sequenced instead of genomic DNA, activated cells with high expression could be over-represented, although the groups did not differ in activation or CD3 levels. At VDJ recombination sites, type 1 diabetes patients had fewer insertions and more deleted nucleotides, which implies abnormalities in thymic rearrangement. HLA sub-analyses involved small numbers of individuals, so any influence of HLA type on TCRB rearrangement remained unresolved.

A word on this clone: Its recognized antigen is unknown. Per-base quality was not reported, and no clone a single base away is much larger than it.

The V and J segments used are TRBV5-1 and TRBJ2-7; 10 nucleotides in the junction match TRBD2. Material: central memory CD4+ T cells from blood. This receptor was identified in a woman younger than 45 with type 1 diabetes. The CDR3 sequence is CASSLTSGVPYEQYF. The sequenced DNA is TGCGCCAGCAGCTTGACTAGCGGGGTTCCCTACGAGCAGTACTTC.